The 9 T cell receptor beta chains presented below share a single source sample, sequenced in a study of T cell responses to AZD1222 COVID-19 vaccine. Repertoires were generated with immunoSEQ multiplex PCR, while TCRdb's copy carries only in-frame clones and drops some. The sample holds about 270,000 clones, roughly 93% seen once. Specimen: peripheral blood, collected 28 days after the second AZD1222 dose. Receptor source: an adult who received the AZD1222 COVID-19 vaccine.

This chain uses TRBV19 with TRBJ1-2; 9 bases align to TRBD1. Germline V gene sequence: CDR1 LNHDA, CDR2 SQIVND (reference sequence). Trimming at V came to 3 bases and at J to 7 bases, leaving 6 bases not matched to a gene. The CDR3 is 14 residues long. CDR3 protein: CASSISGTGIGYTF. The DNA for the CDR3 is TGTGCCAGTAGTATCTCCGGGACAGGGATTGGCTACACCTTC.

The chain has TRBV19 and TRBJ1-3; maybe TRBD1 (6 bases). Trimming removed 7 bases at V and 0 bases at J, with 13 bases between. This CDR3 spans 15 amino acids. CDR1 is LNHDA, CDR2 SQIVND, per germline (reference sequence). The CDR3 is CASTRTVRSGNTIYF. For the CDR3, the DNA is TGTGCCAGTACCAGGACAGTTCGCTCTGGAAACACCATATATTTT.

This chain connects TRBV15 to TRBJ1-2; D might be TRBD1 (5 bases). Trimming stripped 0 bases from V and 12 bases from J, with 17 bases between. This CDR3 has 14 residues. The germline gives CDR1 LNHNV, CDR2 YYDKDF (reference sequence). CDR3 amino acids: CATSRETGAGQNTF. The DNA of the CDR3 is TGTGCCACCAGCAGAGAGACCGGGGCAGGGCAAAACACCTTC.

The CDR3 here is CASSSTGRYGYTF. The CDR3 nucleotides read TGTGCCAGCAGCTCGACAGGGAGGTATGGCTACACCTTC. V is TRBV28 and J is TRBJ1-2; TRBD1 aligns across 7 bases. The CDR3 is made up of 13 amino acids. From germline, CDR1 is MDHEN and CDR2 SYDVKM. Trimming removed 6 bases from V and 5 bases from J; junction bases left unmatched: 6.

The chain combines TRBV2 with TRBJ2-7; 7 nucleotides agree with TRBD1. The J segment lost 3 bases and the V segment lost 2 bases, leaving 7 bases of the junction unmatched. This CDR3 has 15 residues. CDR1 is SNHLY, CDR2 FYNNEI, per germline. The DNA of the CDR3 is TGTGCCAGCAGTGAAAGGATTAACAGGGGCTACGAGCAGTACTTC. Translation: CASSERINRGYEQYF.

The chain is built from TRBV7-9 and TRBJ2-3; D call uncertain. Germline CDR1 SEHNR, CDR2 FQNEAQ (reference sequence). CDR3 size: 12 residues. V was cut by 5 bases and J by 4 bases, with 7 bases left in between. CDR3 residues: CASSPPADTQYF. Written as DNA, the CDR3 is TGTGCCAGCAGCCCCCCCGCAGATACGCAGTATTTT.

CDR3 region: CASSRDRGYNSPLHF. In DNA form, the CDR3 reads TGTGCCAGCAGCCGGGACAGGGGATATAATTCACCCCTCCACTTT. The rearrangement links TRBV6-5 to TRBJ1-6; TRBD1 agrees at 10 bases. Germline V CDR1 and CDR2: MNHEY, SVGAGI. V shed 6 bases, J shed 4 bases, and the junction held 3 bases outside the gene matches. CDR3 size: 15 residues.

V usage is TRBV3-1 (or the pseudogene TRBV3-2) and J usage is TRBJ1-5; no clear D gene. From germline, CDR1 is LGHDT and CDR2 YNNKEL (reference sequence). V was trimmed by 4 bases and J by 5 bases, leaving 9 bases between them. The CDR3 runs 13 residues. The CDR3 loop reads CASSLGPDQPQHF. CDR3 DNA: TGTGCCAGCAGCCTCGGACCCGATCAGCCCCAGCATTTT.

The rearrangement uses TRBV30 and TRBJ2-7; D call uncertain. The V end lost 3 bases, the J end lost 2 bases, and 8 bases lay between the germline ends. Per the germline V gene, CDR1 is GTSNPN and CDR2 is SVGIG (reference sequence). The CDR3 is 12 residues long. This CDR3 is CAWSGSPYEQYF. The CDR3 nucleotides are TGTGCCTGGAGCGGCTCCCCCTACGAGCAGTACTTC.